The clone carrying this TCR beta chain was picked up a small number of times. Its matching antigen is unknown. The data originate from a study of identical twins. Study-wide results and caveats: Zero-insertion analyses were open to partial confounding by invariant MAIT and iNKT cells.

TCRdb reprocessed the 5' RACE reads via MiXCR and lists one record per CDR3 protein. The sample carries 540,000 or so distinct CDR3 sequences, 20% to 25% recorded once. CDR3 length: 14 residues. V lost 6 bases and J 0 bases, leaving 11 bases between the germline ends. Germline values: CDR1 SNHLY, CDR2 FYNNEI. In addition, the sample was reused for a study of yellow fever vaccine responses in identical twins.

This receptor was identified in a woman under 30 in good health. Sequencing used CD4+ T cells sorted from blood. This sequence joins TRBV2 and TRBJ1-1; D gene ambiguous. Here the CDR3 DNA reads TGTGCCAGCAGAGTGGACCTTCTGAACACTGAAGCTTTCTTT. It codes for CASRVDLLNTEAFF.